This TCR beta chain was recorded in a study of patients and donors after allogeneic stem cell transplantation. This clonotype was found a few times. V shed 3 bases and J shed 4 bases, with 12 bases lying between them. The CDR3 totals 14 residues. TCRdb passed the RT-PCR reads through MiXCR, listing each CDR3 protein once. Counted here are about 960,000 distinct CDR3 sequences, roughly 18% occurring once; the ten biggest clones make up 6%. This clonotype was obtained from a human donor who was either an allogeneic HSCT recipient or a stem cell or donor lymphocyte infusion donor (not recorded which). It is not recorded whose cells these are; they may come from a transplant donor. The chain combines TRBV12-3 or TRBV12-4 with TRBJ1-2; D is undetermined. Sequencing was done on a sample of blood, either unsorted or a sorted T cell fraction (not recorded which). As DNA, the CDR3 is TGTGCCAGCAGTTTCTCAGGTTCACTCTATGGCTACACCTTC. It translates to CASSFSGSLYGYTF.